Sequencing of this T cell receptor (beta chain) was carried out in a study of Ad26.COV2.S vaccination and SARS-CoV-2 variants. Study-wide results and limits: Marked by substantial breadth, spike-specific CD8+ and CD4+ T cell responses were reportedly seen after vaccination. Measurements of TCR breadth and depth may have given underestimates of the total T cell responses. Relative to placebo recipients, vaccine recipients exhibited elevated spike-specific TCR breadth. Non-spike TCR breadth was similar in vaccine and placebo recipients.

Regarding this clone: Antigen unknown.

Only in-frame clones appear in the TCRdb table, and some are missing; sequencing was by immunoSEQ multiplex PCR. The profile shows 350,000 to 450,000 clones, just over 90% of them singletons. The source of this sequence is a human donor who had recovered from COVID-19. The material sequenced was peripheral blood, taken after recovery from COVID-19.

DNA of the CDR3: TGTGCCAGCAGTGAACCCTATGGCTACACCTTC. Translating gives CASSEPYGYTF. The J gene is TRBJ1-2, the V gene TRBV2; D is unresolved. The CDR3 is made up of 11 amino acids. The germline gives CDR1 SNHLY, CDR2 FYNNEI. V was pared by 2 bases and J by 4 bases, with 2 bases between.